Listed here are 21 T cell receptor beta chains from one sample, sequenced in a study of cytomegalovirus exposure and HLA in healthy donors. PCR used 60 Vbeta primers and 13 Jbeta primers. Method: immunoSEQ multiplex PCR; TCRdb's copy keeps in-frame clones and lacks some. The data contain 100,000 to 150,000 clones, roughly three quarters of them singletons. The material sequenced was PBMCs. The receptors come from a woman aged 25 to 39 in good health and CMV-seronegative.

V and J are TRBV29-1 and TRBJ2-7; TRBD1 is a possible D gene (6 bases). The CDR3 sequence is 14 residues long. Trimming removed 1 base at V and 0 bases at J, with 10 bases between. From germline, CDR1 is SQVTM and CDR2 ANQGSEA. The CDR3 reads CSVEVVGASYEQYF. The CDR3 DNA reads TGCAGCGTTGAAGTAGTGGGGGCCTCCTACGAGCAGTACTTC.

V gene TRBV2 combines with J gene TRBJ2-6; D remains unclear. Looked up from germline, CDR1 is SNHLY and CDR2 is FYNNEI. This CDR3 is 15 amino acids long. Between the trimmed V and J ends, which lost 4 bases and 1 base, there was a span of 8 bases. CDR3 DNA sequence: TGTGCCAGCAGTGGAGTCTTTTCTGGGGCCAACGTCCTGACTTTC. Amino acids: CASSGVFSGANVLTF.

The rearrangement uses TRBV9 and TRBJ2-3; TRBD2 matches at 7 bases. This CDR3 contains 16 residues. Germline lookup yields CDR1 SGDLS and CDR2 YYNGEE. V lost 0 bases to trimming and J lost 0 bases; unmatched junction nucleotides: 4. The CDR3 protein is CASSVVEAGSTDTQYF. The DNA for the CDR3 is TGTGCCAGCAGCGTAGTAGAAGCGGGGAGCACAGATACGCAGTATTTT.

This clone was counted a few times. This rearrangement joins TRBV7-2 to TRBJ2-3, with 8 bases aligning to TRBD2. The CDR3 covers 13 residues. The V gene end was trimmed by 6 bases and the J gene end by 5 bases; junction bases not matched to a gene: 4. Germline CDR1 SGHTA, CDR2 FQGNSA. The chain's CDR3 is CASRGAGGDTQYF. CDR3 bases: TGTGCCAGCAGGGGGGCGGGAGGAGATACGCAGTATTTT.

The V and J genes are TRBV11-2 and TRBJ1-2; D may be TRBD1 (5 bases). Trimming removed 5 bases from V and 8 bases from J, with 21 bases in between. In germline, CDR1 is SGHAT, CDR2 FQNNGV. This CDR3 comprises 15 residues. The CDR3 here is CASSLSGEPSLGYTF. CDR3 bases: TGTGCCAGCAGCCTCTCGGGGGAACCCTCACTGGGCTACACCTTC.

The chain links TRBV27 to TRBJ2-7; a possible D gene is TRBD2 (5 bases). The CDR3 loop spans 14 amino acids. Trimming left V 2 bases short and J 0 bases short, with 8 bases between. Germline V CDR1 and CDR2: MNHEY, SMNVEV (reference sequence). The chain's CDR3 is CASSLKDFSYEQYF. The CDR3 DNA is TGTGCCAGCAGTTTAAAGGACTTCTCCTACGAGCAGTACTTC.

This chain connects TRBV6-6 to TRBJ1-1, with no clear D. V dropped 6 bases and J dropped 11 bases, with 19 bases sitting between them. This CDR3 comprises 13 residues. The germline CDR1 and CDR2 sequences are MNHNY and SVGAGI (reference sequence). The CDR3 spells CASRDGETFHAFF. The DNA of the CDR3 is TGTGCCAGCAGAGACGGAGAAACGTTTCATGCTTTCTTT.

This clone came up once. The chain uses TRBV2 and TRBJ2-5; possible D gene TRBD1, 5 bases. V was cut by 6 bases and J by 5 bases, with 10 bases left in between. The CDR3 spans 12 residues. Germline V gene lookup returns CDR1 SNHLY and CDR2 FYNNEI. CDR3 loop: CASSQQVETQYF. Here the CDR3 DNA reads TGTGCCAGCAGCCAACAGGTGGAGACCCAGTACTTC.

The J gene is TRBJ2-1, the V gene TRBV7-9; the match to TRBD2 covers 15 bases. CDR1 SEHNR and CDR2 FQNEAQ come from the germline V gene (reference sequence). The CDR3 runs to 18 residues. Trimming removed 5 bases from V and 4 bases from J; junction bases left unmatched: 9. The CDR3 DNA is TGTGCCAGCAGCCCACCAACCGGGACTAGCGGGAGGTACAATGAGCAGTTCTTC. Protein: CASSPPTGTSGRYNEQFF.

This chain links TRBV10-3 with TRBJ2-7; maybe TRBD2 (6 bases). There are 16 residues in the CDR3. Germline V lookup: CDR1 ENHRY, CDR2 SYGVKD. V lost 0 bases, J lost 3 bases, and 15 bases lay in between. The CDR3 reads CAISESNAGFFYEQYF. The CDR3, as DNA: TGTGCCATCAGTGAGTCGAACGCGGGATTCTTCTACGAGCAGTACTTC.

The J gene is TRBJ2-2, the V gene TRBV30; D gene unclear. Germline CDR1 GTSNPN, CDR2 SVGIG (reference sequence). Trimming took 4 bases from V and 2 from J, leaving 8 bases between them. This CDR3 contains 13 residues. Here the CDR3 reads CAWMRFNTGELFF. CDR3 nucleotide sequence: TGTGCCTGGATGCGGTTTAACACCGGGGAGCTGTTTTTT.

The chain links TRBV2 to TRBJ2-3; maybe TRBD2 (6 bases). The CDR3 spans 15 residues. Trimming took 6 bases from V and 1 from J, leaving 14 bases between them. Germline assignment: CDR1 SNHLY and CDR2 FYNNEI. The CDR3 loop reads CASRKDYYRTDTQYF. CDR3 bases: TGTGCCAGCAGGAAGGACTACTACCGCACAGATACGCAGTATTTT.

This rearrangement joins TRBV11-3 to TRBJ2-5; TRBD2 is a possible D gene (8 bases). This CDR3 contains 15 residues. Trimming left V 6 bases short and J 3 bases short, with 17 bases between. Germline CDR1 is SGHNT and CDR2 is YENEEA. The CDR3 sequence: CASSSGRGREETQYF. CDR3 nucleotides: TGTGCCAGCAGTTCCGGGAGGGGGCGCGAAGAGACCCAGTACTTC.

The genes are TRBV5-6 and TRBJ2-1; 11 bases are a match to TRBD2. CDR3 length: 16 amino acids. V was clipped by 2 bases and J by 10 bases; unmatched bases: 11. Germline V gene data show CDR1 as SGHDT and CDR2 as YYEEEE. Written as DNA, the CDR3 is TGTGCCAGCAGCTTCTTCTCTACTAGCGGGGGTGGGGAGCAGTTCTTC. Translated, it gives CASSFFSTSGGGEQFF.

This chain links TRBV5-6 with TRBJ2-1, with D possibly TRBD2 on 5 matching bases. Germline V gene sequence: CDR1 SGHDT, CDR2 YYEEEE. This CDR3 has 12 residues. The V end lost 4 bases, the J end lost 10 bases, and 12 bases lay between the germline ends. DNA of the CDR3: TGTGCCAGCAGCATTACAAGGAGGGAGCAGTTCTTC. This sequence encodes CASSITRREQFF.

In DNA, the CDR3 is TGTGCCTGGAGTGTTGGGGACTTCCGAACCCGGTTCTTC. As protein: CAWSVGDFRTRFF. V is TRBV30 and J is TRBJ2-1; TRBD2 is a possible D gene (6 bases). Trimming cost V 0 bases and J 15 bases, with 18 bases left between them. The CDR3 loop spans 13 amino acids. The germline gives CDR1 GTSNPN, CDR2 SVGIG (reference sequence).

The chain joins TRBV19 to TRBJ1-1; D remains unclear. Germline loops: CDR1 LNHDA, CDR2 SQIVND (reference sequence). Trimming shortened V by 7 bases and J by 1 base, and 7 bases separated the two germline ends. The CDR3 is 12 amino acids. In DNA, the CDR3 is TGTGCCAGTAACCGACAGAACACTGAAGCTTTCTTT. Encoded protein: CASNRQNTEAFF.

The chain couples TRBV12-5 to TRBJ1-6; TRBD1 matches at 7 bases. The J segment lost 11 bases and the V segment lost 0 bases, leaving 13 bases of the junction unmatched. Germline loops: CDR1 LGHNT, CDR2 FRNRAP. The CDR3 has 17 residues. In nucleotides, the CDR3 is TGTGCTAGTGGTTTGGTACTCGGAGGGGGCGGAAGTGCACCCCTCCACTTT. This gives the protein CASGLVLGGGGSAPLHF.

This clone was seen more than once but under ten times. The chain recombines TRBV7-3 with TRBJ2-2; 7 bases map to TRBD1. Looked up from germline, CDR1 is SGHTA and CDR2 is FQGTGA. The length of the CDR3 is 14 residues. The V and J ends lost 6 bases and 7 bases, in that order; junction bases with no gene match: 8. The CDR3: CASRPYQGVGELFF. The CDR3 region has the DNA TGTGCCAGCAGACCTTATCAGGGGGTCGGGGAGCTGTTTTTT.

The chain links TRBV18 to TRBJ2-1; D perhaps matches TRBD2 (7 bases). The CDR3 contains 14 residues. Trimming cost V 2 bases and J 6 bases, with 11 bases left between them. The germline V gene encodes CDR1 KGHSH and CDR2 LQKENI. For the CDR3, the DNA is TGTGCCAGCTCACCAGGGGGGGCCCTCAATGAGCAGTTCTTC. Translation gives CASSPGGALNEQFF.

The chain is built from TRBV7-9 and TRBJ2-1; TRBD1 matches 9 bases. CDR3 size: 15 residues. V lost 5 bases and J lost 6; bases outside the gene matches: 8. CDR1 and CDR2 (germline): SEHNR, FQNEAQ (reference sequence). The CDR3 spells CASSRRDREINEQFF. CDR3 nucleotide sequence: TGTGCCAGCAGCCGTCGGGACAGGGAAATCAATGAGCAGTTCTTC.